These T cell receptor beta chains were read from a single sample in a study of OX40 agonist ivuxolimab in advanced cancers. Profiling relied on immunoSEQ multiplex PCR, and the TCRdb table lists in-frame clones only, not all of them. The sample has about 40,000 clones; approximately 85% are singletons. Sequencing used CD4+ or CD8+ T cells sorted from blood, obtained in a trial of the OX40 agonist ivuxolimab. The source of these receptors is an adult with an advanced solid tumor such as melanoma, head and neck, liver or kidney cancer. Both conserved end residues are part of each CDR3. Fields, in order: CDR3 protein, CDR3 DNA, V gene, clone size, D gene, J gene. The D gene is left open where the match is weak. Clone size is given for some rows only: seen once, a few or many times, or a class if the clone is expanded.

cdr3_aa: CASSQGWEAFF; cdr3_nt: TGCGCCAGCAGCCAAGGATGGGAAGCTTTCTTT; v_call: TRBV4-1; clone_size: .; d_call: .; j_call: TRBJ1-1
cdr3_aa: CASSRDRGQPQHF; cdr3_nt: TGTGCCAGCAGCCGGGACAGGGGCCAGCCCCAGCATTTT; v_call: TRBV7-3; clone_size: .; d_call: TRBD1; j_call: TRBJ1-5
cdr3_aa: CAWISGTPGNTIYF; cdr3_nt: TGTGCCTGGATTTCCGGGACGCCTGGAAACACCATATATTTT; v_call: TRBV30; clone_size: .; d_call: .; j_call: TRBJ1-3
cdr3_aa: CASTLSGGTYNEQFF; cdr3_nt: TGTGCCAGCACCCTATCCGGGGGTACCTACAATGAGCAGTTCTTC; v_call: TRBV21-1; clone_size: .; d_call: .; j_call: TRBJ2-1
cdr3_aa: CASSWGSGSLNTEAFF; cdr3_nt: TGTGCCAGTAGTTGGGGGTCGGGGAGCTTGAACACTGAAGCTTTCTTT; v_call: TRBV19; clone_size: .; d_call: .; j_call: TRBJ1-1
cdr3_aa: CASSPWSEETQYF; cdr3_nt: TGTGCCAGCAGTCCTTGGAGCGAAGAGACCCAGTACTTC; v_call: TRBV27; clone_size: few; d_call: .; j_call: TRBJ2-5
cdr3_aa: CASSYSGTQRAQPQHF; cdr3_nt: TGTGCTAGCAGTTATTCCGGGACCCAGCGAGCTCAGCCCCAGCATTTT; v_call: TRBV7-7; clone_size: .; d_call: .; j_call: TRBJ1-5
cdr3_aa: CASSLGDRANTEAFF; cdr3_nt: TGCGCCAGCAGCTTGGGGGACAGGGCGAACACTGAAGCTTTCTTT; v_call: TRBV5-1; clone_size: .; d_call: TRBD1; j_call: TRBJ1-1
cdr3_aa: CASSPAGAGSYEQYF; cdr3_nt: TGTGCCAGCAGCCCCGCAGGGGCAGGTTCCTACGAGCAGTACTTC; v_call: TRBV9; clone_size: .; d_call: .; j_call: TRBJ2-7
cdr3_aa: CASSPRDKVDSYEQYF; cdr3_nt: TGTGCCAGCAGCCCACGGGACAAGGTCGACTCCTACGAGCAGTACTTC; v_call: TRBV5-5; clone_size: .; d_call: .; j_call: TRBJ2-7
cdr3_aa: CASRTAGARETQYF; cdr3_nt: TGTGCCAGCAGGACGGCGGGGGCCCGGGAGACCCAGTACTTC; v_call: TRBV19; clone_size: .; d_call: .; j_call: TRBJ2-5
cdr3_aa: CASSADPGQATTNEKLFF; cdr3_nt: TGTGCCAGCAGCGCCGACCCGGGACAGGCCACAACTAATGAAAAACTGTTTTTT; v_call: TRBV9; clone_size: .; d_call: TRBD1; j_call: TRBJ1-4
cdr3_aa: CASSLTSGGALPGELFF; cdr3_nt: TGTGCCAGCAGCTTAACTAGCGGGGGGGCATTACCCGGGGAGCTGTTTTTT; v_call: TRBV13; clone_size: .; d_call: TRBD2; j_call: TRBJ2-2
cdr3_aa: CASSPPGGSLEGQYF; cdr3_nt: TGTGCCAGCAGCCCCCCGGGGGGGTCGCTCGAAGGGCAGTATTTT; v_call: TRBV9; clone_size: .; d_call: TRBD2; j_call: TRBJ2-3